This record concerns one T cell receptor beta chain sequence. Antigen specificity is unknown. The data derive from a study of OX40 agonist ivuxolimab in advanced cancers. As for the study in general: Patients were treated with ivuxolimab, an agonistic anti-OX40 (CD134) antibody. Among those enrolled, mean age was approximately 60 years (range about 23 to 85) and 75% to 85% were male.

Measured with immunoSEQ multiplex PCR; TCRdb has only the in-frame clones, and not every one. The sample yields 65,000 to 85,000 clones, more than 90% seen once. Blood sampling took place at baseline, cycle 4 day 1, and cycle 7 day 1. Study-level findings and limits: Compared with CD4+, CD8+ T cells on average had more expanded clones.

The sequenced sample was CD4+ or CD8+ T cells sorted from blood, obtained in a trial of the OX40 agonist ivuxolimab. The receptor's source is an adult with an advanced solid tumor such as melanoma, head and neck, liver or kidney cancer.

The DNA of the CDR3 is TGTGCCAGTAGTATAGAACTAGCGGGAGGGCCTGTGCAGTATTTT. This translates into CASSIELAGGPVQYF. This chain links TRBV19 with TRBJ2-3; TRBD2 agrees at 13 bases. J was trimmed by 11 bases and V by 0 bases; bases with no gene match: 5. Germline lookup yields CDR1 LNHDA and CDR2 SQIVND (reference sequence). The CDR3 is made up of 15 amino acids.